Described below is a single TCR beta chain sequence and its context. Per the authors' pipeline: Reference gene primer amplification gave estimated nucleated cell counts. TCRdb's copy holds only in-frame clones and misses some; the assay was immunoSEQ multiplex PCR. Clone size and the V and J calls come from that table; the DNA yielded D and trimming. The sample yields some 270,000 clones, roughly four fifths seen once. This sample is drawn from a study of blood T cell repertoires in COVID-19. J was trimmed by 7 bases and V by 2 bases; bases with no gene match: 11. This CDR3 comprises 16 residues. Per germline, CDR1 KGHDR and CDR2 SFDVKD.

The origin of this receptor is a person between 65 and 79 years old with COVID-19, enrolled during active disease. This chain uses TRBV24-1 with TRBJ2-5; 8 nucleotides align to TRBD2. The source material was peripheral blood. In DNA form, the CDR3 reads TGTGCCACCAGTGATTGGACGAGCGGGAGACAGTTGACCCAGTACTTC. Protein sequence: CATSDWTSGRQLTQYF.